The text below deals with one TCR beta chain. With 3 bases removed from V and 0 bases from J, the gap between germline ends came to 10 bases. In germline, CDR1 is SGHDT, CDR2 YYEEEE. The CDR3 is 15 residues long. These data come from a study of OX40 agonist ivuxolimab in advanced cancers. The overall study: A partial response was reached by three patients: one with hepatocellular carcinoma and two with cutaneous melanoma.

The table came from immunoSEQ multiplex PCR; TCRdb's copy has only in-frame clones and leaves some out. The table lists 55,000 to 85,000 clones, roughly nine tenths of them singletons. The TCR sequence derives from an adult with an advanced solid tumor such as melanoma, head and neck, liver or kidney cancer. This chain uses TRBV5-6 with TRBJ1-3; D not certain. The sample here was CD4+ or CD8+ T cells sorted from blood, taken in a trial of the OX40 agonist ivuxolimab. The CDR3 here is CASSSPGFSGNTIYF. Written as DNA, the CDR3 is TGTGCCAGCAGCTCCCCGGGTTTCTCTGGAAACACCATATATTTT.